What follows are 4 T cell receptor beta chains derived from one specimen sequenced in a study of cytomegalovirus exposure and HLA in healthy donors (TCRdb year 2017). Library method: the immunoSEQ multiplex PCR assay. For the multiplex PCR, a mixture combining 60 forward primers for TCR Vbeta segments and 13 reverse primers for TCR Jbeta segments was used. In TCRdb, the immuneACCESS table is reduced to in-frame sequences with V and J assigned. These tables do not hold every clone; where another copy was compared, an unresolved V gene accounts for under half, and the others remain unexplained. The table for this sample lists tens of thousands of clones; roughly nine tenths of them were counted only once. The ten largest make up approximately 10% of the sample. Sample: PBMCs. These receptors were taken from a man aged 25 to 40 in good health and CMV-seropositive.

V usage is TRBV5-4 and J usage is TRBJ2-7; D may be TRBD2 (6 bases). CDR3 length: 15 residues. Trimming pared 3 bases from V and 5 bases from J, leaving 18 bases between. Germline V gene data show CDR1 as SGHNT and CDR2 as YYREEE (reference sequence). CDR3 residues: CASSSGPSEWDEQYF. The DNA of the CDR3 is TGTGCCAGCAGCTCCGGGCCTAGCGAATGGGACGAGCAGTACTTC.

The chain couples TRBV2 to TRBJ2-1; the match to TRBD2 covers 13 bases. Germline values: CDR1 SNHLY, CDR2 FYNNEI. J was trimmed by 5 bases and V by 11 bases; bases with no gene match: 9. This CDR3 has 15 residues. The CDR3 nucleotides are TGTGCCGGGGGCCCCGGGACTAGCGGGAACAATGAGCAGTTCTTC. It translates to CAGGPGTSGNNEQFF.

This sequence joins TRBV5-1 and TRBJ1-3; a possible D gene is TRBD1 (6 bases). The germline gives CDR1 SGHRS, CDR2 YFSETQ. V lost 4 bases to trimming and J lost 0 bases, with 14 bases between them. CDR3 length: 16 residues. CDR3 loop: CASSTALQGSGNTIYF. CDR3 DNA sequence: TGCGCCAGCAGCACGGCATTACAGGGCTCTGGAAACACCATATATTTT.

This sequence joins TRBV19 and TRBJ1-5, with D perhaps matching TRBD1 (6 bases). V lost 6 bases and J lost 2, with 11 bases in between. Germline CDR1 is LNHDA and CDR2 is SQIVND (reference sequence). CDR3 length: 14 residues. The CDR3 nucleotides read TGTGCCAGTAGAAGGGCAGGGGGCAATCAGCCCCAGCATTTT. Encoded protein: CASRRAGGNQPQHF.